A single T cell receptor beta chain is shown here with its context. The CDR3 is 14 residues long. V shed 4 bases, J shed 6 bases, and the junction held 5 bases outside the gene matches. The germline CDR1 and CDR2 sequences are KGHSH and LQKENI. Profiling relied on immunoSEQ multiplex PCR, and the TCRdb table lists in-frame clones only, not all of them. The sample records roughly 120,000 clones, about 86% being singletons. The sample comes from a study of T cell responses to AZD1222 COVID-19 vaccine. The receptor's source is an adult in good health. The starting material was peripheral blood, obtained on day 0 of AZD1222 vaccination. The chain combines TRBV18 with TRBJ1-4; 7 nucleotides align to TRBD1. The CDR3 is CASSQGALDEKLFF. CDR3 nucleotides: TGTGCCAGCTCACAGGGGGCCTTGGATGAAAAACTGTTTTTT. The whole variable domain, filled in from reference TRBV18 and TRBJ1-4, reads NAGVMQNPRHLVRRRGQEARLRCSPMKGHSHVYWYRQLPEEGLKFMVYLQKENIIDESGMPKERFSAEFPKEGPSILRIQQVVRGDSAAYFCASSQGALDEKLFFGSGTQLSVL.